Listed below are T cell receptor beta chains from one sample, sequenced in a study of CD8 T cell repertoires and HIV-1 epitope variants. These receptors are not linked to any known antigen. Profiled with immunoSEQ multiplex PCR; TCRdb holds only in-frame clones, not every one. The table records around 5,100 clones, about three fifths of them present only once. Specimen: cultured CD8+ T cells derived from PBMCs. These receptors originate from a male donor with HIV. The CDR3 runs from the conserved cysteine through the conserved F or W. Each record gives: D gene, J gene, clone size, V gene, CDR3 DNA, CDR3 protein. A D gene is named only where the DNA matches it firmly. Size values are once, few and many counts, or a class for expanded clones, and some rows have none.

D: TRBD1; J: TRBJ1-1; size: few; V: TRBV19; DNA: TGTGCCAGTAGTATGGGCGACAGGGGGAACACTGAAGCTTTCTTT; CDR3: CASSMGDRGNTEAFF
D: TRBD1; J: TRBJ2-2; size: -; V: TRBV2; DNA: TGTGCCAGCAGGGTTGGCACAGGGGGCAGAAACACCGGGGAGCTGTTTTTT; CDR3: CASRVGTGGRNTGELFF
D: TRBD1; J: TRBJ1-2; size: -; V: TRBV29-1; DNA: TGCAGCGGGGGGACAGGAGACTCTGGCTACACCTTC; CDR3: CSGGTGDSGYTF
D: -; J: TRBJ2-3; size: -; V: TRBV2; DNA: TGTGCCAGCAGTGATCCCCGGGACACAGATACGCAGTATTTT; CDR3: CASSDPRDTDTQYF
D: TRBD1; J: TRBJ2-1; size: -; V: TRBV4-3; DNA: TGCGCCAGCAGCCAACGGACAGGGCTAGAGGATGAGCAGTTCTTC; CDR3: CASSQRTGLEDEQFF
D: -; J: TRBJ2-2; size: few; V: TRBV7-3; DNA: TGTGCCAGCAGCTTAAGGAACACCGGGGAGCTGTTTTTT; CDR3: CASSLRNTGELFF
D: -; J: TRBJ2-3; size: -; V: TRBV5-4; DNA: TGTGCCAGCAGCTTAGGGGGGCAAGGCACAGATACGCAGTATTTT; CDR3: CASSLGGQGTDTQYF
D: TRBD1; J: TRBJ1-6; size: -; V: TRBV28; DNA: TGTGCCAGCAGCAGGACTAGCAGGGGGCATAATTCACCCCTCCACTTT; CDR3: CASSRTSRGHNSPLHF
D: TRBD2; J: TRBJ2-3; size: -; V: TRBV7-3; DNA: TGTGCCAGCAGCTTCGCGATAGGCGGGGGAACAGATACGCAGTATTTT; CDR3: CASSFAIGGGTDTQYF
D: -; J: TRBJ1-1; size: -; V: TRBV6-5; DNA: TGTGCCAGCAGTTTAGGCACGTCGAACACTGAAGCTTTCTTT; CDR3: CASSLGTSNTEAFF
D: -; J: TRBJ2-7; size: -; V: TRBV25-1; DNA: TGTGCCAGCAGTGACGGTCGGACCGAGCAGTACTTC; CDR3: CASSDGRTEQYF
D: -; J: TRBJ2-3; size: -; V: TRBV9; DNA: TGTGCCAGCAGCGTGGGCGGGCCTAGCACAGATACGCAGTATTTT; CDR3: CASSVGGPSTDTQYF
D: -; J: TRBJ2-7; size: -; V: TRBV9; DNA: TGTGCCAGCAGCGCCGACAGCTACGAGCAGTACTTC; CDR3: CASSADSYEQYF
D: -; J: TRBJ1-4; size: -; V: TRBV29-1; DNA: TGCAGCGTTGAGGGAGACTCTAATGAAAAACTGTTTTTT; CDR3: CSVEGDSNEKLFF
D: TRBD1; J: TRBJ2-7; size: -; V: TRBV28; DNA: TGTGCCAGCAGCTGGGAAGGGACAGCCAGGGCCTACGAGCAGTACTTC; CDR3: CASSWEGTARAYEQYF
D: TRBD2; J: TRBJ2-3; size: few; V: TRBV9; DNA: TGTGCCAGCAGCCCTTTAGCGGGGCCTGTCGGAGATACGCAGTATTTT; CDR3: CASSPLAGPVGDTQYF
D: TRBD1; J: TRBJ2-1; size: -; V: TRBV6-7; DNA: TGTGCCAGCAGTCCGGGACAGGGTTTCTACAATGAGCAGTTCTTC; CDR3: CASSPGQGFYNEQFF
D: TRBD2; J: TRBJ2-3; size: -; V: TRBV27; DNA: TGTGCCAGCCAGATAGCGGGTTCCACAGATACGCAGTATTTT; CDR3: CASQIAGSTDTQYF
D: -; J: TRBJ2-7; size: -; V: TRBV4-3; DNA: TGCGCCAGCAGCCAGCCCACTAGTGGGAGCTACGAGCAGTACTTC; CDR3: CASSQPTSGSYEQYF
D: TRBD1; J: TRBJ2-7; size: medium-sized; V: TRBV7-9; DNA: TGTGCCAGCAGCTTAGCAGGACTAGGACAGGGGGCTTATGAGCAGTACTTC; CDR3: CASSLAGLGQGAYEQYF
D: -; J: TRBJ2-3; size: -; V: TRBV7-6; DNA: TGTGCCAGCAGCTTAGGTCTAGCTTCAGATACGCAGTATTTT; CDR3: CASSLGLASDTQYF
D: -; J: TRBJ2-7; size: few; V: TRBV6-5; DNA: TGTGCCAGCAGTTACTTCGGGGCCTACGAGCAGTACTTC; CDR3: CASSYFGAYEQYF
D: -; J: TRBJ2-7; size: -; V: TRBV9; DNA: TGTGCCAGCAGCGTAGTAGGGTCCTCCTACGAGCAGTACTTC; CDR3: CASSVVGSSYEQYF
D: TRBD2; J: TRBJ2-1; size: -; V: TRBV4-3; DNA: TGCGCCAGCAGCCAAGAATGGGGGGGCAATGAGCAGTTCTTC; CDR3: CASSQEWGGNEQFF
D: -; J: TRBJ2-2; size: -; V: TRBV5-6; DNA: TGTGCCAGCAGCTTAGGTGGCCCCCTGCTGAACACCGGGGAGCTGTTTTTT; CDR3: CASSLGGPLLNTGELFF
D: TRBD2; J: TRBJ2-7; size: -; V: TRBV28; DNA: TGTGCCAGCAGTTTTCGACTAGCGAGCTACGAGCAGTACTTC; CDR3: CASSFRLASYEQYF
D: -; J: TRBJ2-5; size: -; V: TRBV9; DNA: TGTGCCAGCAGCCCCCAAGGCATCCAAGAGACCCAGTACTTC; CDR3: CASSPQGIQETQYF
D: -; J: TRBJ2-7; size: -; V: TRBV19; DNA: TGTGCCAGTAGTATACAGGTGGGGGGGCCCCACGAGCAGTACTTC; CDR3: CASSIQVGGPHEQYF
D: TRBD1; J: TRBJ2-2; size: large; V: TRBV25-1; DNA: TGTGCCAGCAGTGACGGGACAGCCACCGGGGAGCTGTTTTTT; CDR3: CASSDGTATGELFF
D: -; J: TRBJ2-7; size: -; V: TRBV11-2; DNA: TGTGCCAGCAGCTTACGAGCGGGCGAGCAGTACTTC; CDR3: CASSLRAGEQYF
D: -; J: TRBJ2-1; size: -; V: TRBV7-9; DNA: TGTGCTAGCAGCTTAGAGGCAGACAATGAGCAGTTCTTC; CDR3: CASSLEADNEQFF
D: -; J: TRBJ2-3; size: -; V: TRBV6-5; DNA: TGTGCCAGCAGCTCTACTAGCAGAGATACGCAGTATTTT; CDR3: CASSSTSRDTQYF
D: TRBD1; J: TRBJ1-1; size: -; V: TRBV2; DNA: TGTGCCAGCAGTGAAGACGACAGGGTCGGGCGAGGGGACACTGAAGCTTTCTTT; CDR3: CASSEDDRVGRGDTEAFF